The 22 T cell receptor beta chains presented below share a single source sample, sequenced in a study of radiation and T cells in renal cell carcinoma. Time point defined: baseline pretreatment blood. Documented treatment: 15 Gy SBRT to primary tumor, nephrectomy 4 weeks later. Libraries were prepared by immunoSEQ multiplex PCR; TCRdb keeps only in-frame clonotypes and omits some of them. The sample consists of 150,000 or so clones, over 80% of them appearing once. This material consisted of blood, taken from a patient whose treatment included radiotherapy and nephrectomy. The receptors shown here come from a woman in her fifties or sixties with renal cell carcinoma.

Of note for this clone: Likely a read error: the CDR3 ends without its conserved phenylalanine or tryptophan. The chain employs TRBV14 and TRBJ2-7, with 8 bases that match TRBD2. Germline values: CDR1 SGHDN, CDR2 FVKESK. This CDR3 comprises 15 residues. Trimming took 3 bases from V and 6 from J; bases not matched to a gene: 10. The CDR3: CASSQLTAGAGEQYL. As DNA, the CDR3 is TGTGCCAGCAGCCAGTTGACAGCGGGGGCTGGCGAGCAGTACCTC.

The chain combines TRBV9 with TRBJ1-2, with D perhaps matching TRBD1 (6 bases). The CDR3 loop spans 16 amino acids. Germline V lookup: CDR1 SGDLS, CDR2 YYNGEE. V was cut by 4 bases and J by 4 bases, with 20 bases left in between. CDR3 loop: CASSPPRDTNFYGYTF. CDR3 DNA: TGTGCCAGCAGCCCCCCGAGGGACACCAACTTCTATGGCTACACCTTC.

This clone appeared a single time. The rearrangement links TRBV6-1 to TRBJ2-7, with TRBD1 identical over 9 bases. V lost 3 bases and J lost 5; bases outside the gene matches: 8. CDR3 length equals 15 residues. Germline loops: CDR1 MNHNS, CDR2 SASEGT. CDR3 DNA sequence: TGTGCCAGCAGTGACCGACAGGGGGTCCCACACGAGCAGTACTTC. It encodes CASSDRQGVPHEQYF.

This chain uses TRBV2 with TRBJ1-2; 8 nucleotides match TRBD1. Germline V gene lookup returns CDR1 SNHLY and CDR2 FYNNEI. The V segment lost 5 bases and the J segment 6 bases; nucleotides outside the gene matches: 5. The CDR3 covers 13 residues. In DNA form, the CDR3 reads TGTGCCAGCAGTCAGTACAGGGGGGATGGCTACACCTTC. Amino acid sequence: CASSQYRGDGYTF.

CDR3 DNA sequence: TGCGCCAGCAGCCAACCCGGGGATGAGCAGTTCTTC. It translates to CASSQPGDEQFF. V and J are TRBV4-3 and TRBJ2-1; tentatively, D is TRBD2 (5 bases). CDR3 length: 12 residues. Germline V lookup: CDR1 LGHNA, CDR2 YSLEER. V was trimmed by 2 bases and J by 8 bases, leaving 7 bases between them.

The table lists this clone with a count of one. Other DNA sequences from this sample encode an identical CDR3 as well. This rearrangement joins TRBV9 to TRBJ2-3, with D hard to call. Germline CDR1 is SGDLS and CDR2 is YYNGEE. Trimming cost V 3 bases and J 3 bases, with 5 bases left between them. The CDR3 covers 12 residues. This CDR3 is CASSAGTDTQYF. CDR3 coding DNA: TGTGCCAGCAGCGCCGGAACAGATACGCAGTATTTT.

The gene calls are TRBV6-6 and TRBJ2-3; 9 nucleotides align to TRBD2. CDR1 is MNHNY, CDR2 SVGAGI, per germline (reference sequence). CDR3 length: 14 residues. V dropped 6 bases and J dropped 2; count of bases not matched to a gene: 3. In nucleotides, the CDR3 is TGTGCCAGCAGCTTAGCGGGGGTCACAGATACGCAGTATTTT. It codes for CASSLAGVTDTQYF.

The chain is built from TRBV18 and TRBJ1-5; 8 nucleotides line up with TRBD1. Germline CDR1 KGHSH, CDR2 LQKENI. CDR3 length: 14 residues. J gave up 6 bases and V 6 bases, and 7 bases lay outside the gene matches. The CDR3 coding sequence is TGTGCCAGCTCTTCTGGACAGGGAGGTCAGCCCCAGCATTTT. Protein sequence: CASSSGQGGQPQHF.

The chain is built from TRBV10-3 and TRBJ2-7, with D unresolved. This CDR3 has 14 amino acids. Germline lookup yields CDR1 ENHRY and CDR2 SYGVKD. Deletions cut 1 base from V and 1 base from J, with 8 bases between. CDR3 sequence reads: CAISEYGPSYEQYF. The CDR3 coding sequence is TGTGCCATCAGTGAGTATGGACCTTCCTACGAGCAGTACTTC.

V usage is TRBV4-3 and J usage is TRBJ1-5, with D hard to call. The V and J ends lost 0 bases and 4 bases respectively, with 10 bases between them. The CDR3 runs 15 residues. Germline V CDR1 and CDR2: LGHNA, YSLEER. The CDR3 bases are TGCGCCAGCAGCCAAGATGGGAGCGGGAATCAGCCCCAGCATTTT. Translated: CASSQDGSGNQPQHF.

This clone was seen a single time. This chain connects TRBV5-1 to TRBJ1-1; D is uncertain. CDR3 size: 15 residues. CDR1 and CDR2 from the germline V gene are SGHRS and YFSETQ. With 9 bases removed from V and 4 bases from J, the gap between germline ends came to 22 bases. CDR3 sequence reads: CANPPSGSWSTEAFF. DNA of the CDR3: TGCGCCAACCCCCCCTCTGGTTCCTGGAGCACTGAAGCTTTCTTT.

This clone was counted between two and nine times. The V gene is TRBV5-4, the J gene TRBJ2-5; the D call may be TRBD1 or TRBD2 (5 bases each). Trimming left V 2 bases short and J 1 base short, with 6 bases between. From germline, CDR1 is SGHNT and CDR2 YYREEE (reference sequence). This CDR3 has 13 residues. The CDR3 protein is CASSFGTQETQYF. The CDR3, as DNA: TGTGCCAGCAGCTTCGGGACCCAAGAGACCCAGTACTTC.

The genes are TRBV28 and TRBJ1-5, with D maybe TRBD1 (6 bases). CDR1 and CDR2 from the germline V gene are MDHEN and SYDVKM. Between the trimmed V and J ends, which lost 8 bases and 5 bases, there was a span of 31 bases. CDR3 size: 19 residues. This chain's CDR3 is CASPPSSWLAAGADQPQHF. As DNA, the CDR3 is TGTGCCAGCCCCCCGAGCAGTTGGCTGGCGGCAGGGGCGGATCAGCCCCAGCATTTT.

The chain has TRBV27 and TRBJ2-3, with unresolved D. V dropped 4 bases and J dropped 5 bases, with 10 bases sitting between them. The CDR3 is 13 residues long. Germline lookup yields CDR1 MNHEY and CDR2 SMNVEV (reference sequence). CDR3 region: CASSSTPRDTQYF. CDR3 DNA: TGTGCCAGCAGTTCAACCCCACGAGATACGCAGTATTTT.

This chain joins TRBV2 and TRBJ1-2; possible D gene TRBD1, 6 bases. CDR1 and CDR2 from the germline V gene are SNHLY and FYNNEI. V lost 4 bases to trimming and J lost 2 bases, with 11 bases between them. The CDR3 is 14 residues long. The CDR3 loop is CASSVLGTNYGYTF. In DNA form, the CDR3 reads TGTGCCAGCAGTGTTCTGGGGACAAACTATGGCTACACCTTC.

The J gene is TRBJ1-1, the V gene TRBV7-9, with 7 bases that match TRBD1. The CDR3 has 14 residues. The germline V gene has CDR1 SEHNR and CDR2 FQNEAQ (reference sequence). Trimming cost V 7 bases and J 5 bases; bases outside gene matches: 10. The CDR3 nucleotides are TGTGCCAGCAACAAACAGGGGTCGAGGACTGAAGCTTTCTTT. Translated: CASNKQGSRTEAFF.

This chain links TRBV27 with TRBJ1-6, with 8 positions matching TRBD1. This CDR3 has 15 amino acids. The ends lost 7 bases at V and 7 bases at J; junction bases unmatched: 9. Germline V gives CDR1 MNHEY, CDR2 SMNVEV (reference sequence). The CDR3, as DNA: TGTGCCAGCACTAACGCCGGACAGGGAAATTCACCCCTCCACTTT. It codes for CASTNAGQGNSPLHF.

The chain has TRBV7-9 and TRBJ1-2; 9 bases map to TRBD1. Germline values: CDR1 SEHNR, CDR2 FQNEAQ (reference sequence). J was trimmed by 6 bases and V by 4 bases; bases with no gene match: 6. This CDR3 is 14 amino acids long. This CDR3 reads CASSSMTGGNGYTF. The CDR3 DNA reads as TGTGCCAGCAGCTCGATGACAGGGGGTAATGGCTACACCTTC. Together with reference TRBV7-9 and TRBJ1-2, the CDR3 gives the full variable domain: DTGVSQNPRHKITKRGQNVTFRCDPISEHNRLYWYRQTLGQGPEFLTYFQNEAQLEKSRLLSDRFSAERPKGSFSTLEIQRTEQGDSAMYLCASSSMTGGNGYTFGSGTRLTVV.

V and J are TRBV2 and TRBJ2-1, with D tentatively TRBD1 or TRBD2 (5 bases each). Deletions cut 6 bases from V and 10 bases from J, with 16 bases between. The CDR3 consists of 13 residues. CDR1 SNHLY and CDR2 FYNNEI come from the germline V gene. The DNA for the CDR3 is TGTGCCAGCAGCTCCGGGGCTCAACGGGAGCAGTTCTTC. It is translated as CASSSGAQREQFF. Full variable domain (outside the CDR3, taken from reference TRBV2 and TRBJ2-1): EPEVTQTPSHQVTQMGQEVILRCVPISNHLYFYWYRQILGQKVEFLVSFYNNEISEKSEIFDDQFSVERPDGSNFTLKIRSTKLEDSAMYFCASSSGAQREQFFGPGTRLTVL.

The gene calls are TRBV25-1 and TRBJ2-2, with 10 bases matching TRBD1. From germline, CDR1 is MGHDK and CDR2 SYGVNS. The ends lost 4 bases at V and 5 bases at J; junction bases unmatched: 13. The CDR3 contains 18 residues. The CDR3 region is CASSGATGTGDNTGELFF. Written as DNA, the CDR3 is TGTGCCAGCAGTGGGGCTACCGGGACAGGGGATAATACCGGGGAGCTGTTTTTT.

This clone was found a few times. The genes are TRBV28 and TRBJ1-1; tentative D call: TRBD1 (6 bases). Deletions cut 6 bases from V and 5 bases from J, with 7 bases between. Germline assignment: CDR1 MDHEN and CDR2 SYDVKM. The CDR3 has 11 residues. CDR3 in amino acids: CASRGGTEAFF. The CDR3 DNA is TGTGCCAGCAGAGGGGGGACTGAAGCTTTCTTT. Full variable domain (rest looked up from reference TRBV28 and TRBJ1-1): DVKVTQSSRYLVKRTGEKVFLECVQDMDHENMFWYRQDPGLGLRLIYFSYDVKMKEKGDIPEGYSVSREKKERFSLILESASTNQTSMYLCASRGGTEAFFGQGTRLTVV.

In nucleotides, the CDR3 is TGTGCCAGCAGTCCTACTAGCGGGAGTCACTATACGCAGTATTTT. Translation gives CASSPTSGSHYTQYF. The chain couples TRBV27 to TRBJ2-3; 11 bases align to TRBD2. Germline CDR1 MNHEY, CDR2 SMNVEV (reference sequence). V trimming: 5 bases; J trimming: 7 bases; junction bases outside the gene matches: 8. The CDR3 is 15 residues long.